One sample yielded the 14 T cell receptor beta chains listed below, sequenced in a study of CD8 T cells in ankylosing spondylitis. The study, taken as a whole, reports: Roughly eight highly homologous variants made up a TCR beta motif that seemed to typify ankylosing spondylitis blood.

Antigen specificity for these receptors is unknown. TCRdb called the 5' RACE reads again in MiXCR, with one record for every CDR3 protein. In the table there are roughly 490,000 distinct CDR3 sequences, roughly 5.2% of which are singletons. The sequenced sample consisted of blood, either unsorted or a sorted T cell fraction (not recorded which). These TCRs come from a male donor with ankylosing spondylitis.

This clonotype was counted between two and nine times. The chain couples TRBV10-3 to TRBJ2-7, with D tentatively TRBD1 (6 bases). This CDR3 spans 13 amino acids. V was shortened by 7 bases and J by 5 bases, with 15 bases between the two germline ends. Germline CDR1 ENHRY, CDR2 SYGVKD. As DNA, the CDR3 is TGTGCCATCAATCCGACAGGAGTCAACGAGCAGTACTTC. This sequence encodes CAINPTGVNEQYF.

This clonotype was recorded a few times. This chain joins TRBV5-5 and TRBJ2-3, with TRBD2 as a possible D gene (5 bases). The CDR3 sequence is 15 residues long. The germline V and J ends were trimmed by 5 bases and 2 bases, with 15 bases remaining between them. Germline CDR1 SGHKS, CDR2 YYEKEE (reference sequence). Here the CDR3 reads CASSGWTRFTDTQYF. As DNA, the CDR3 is TGTGCCAGCAGTGGATGGACTCGATTCACAGATACGCAGTATTTT.

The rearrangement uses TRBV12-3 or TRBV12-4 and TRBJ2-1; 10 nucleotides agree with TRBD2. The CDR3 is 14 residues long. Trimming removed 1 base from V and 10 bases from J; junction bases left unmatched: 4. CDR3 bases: TGTGCCAGCAGTTTAGATGAGACTAGCGGGGAGCAGTTCTTC. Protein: CASSLDETSGEQFF.

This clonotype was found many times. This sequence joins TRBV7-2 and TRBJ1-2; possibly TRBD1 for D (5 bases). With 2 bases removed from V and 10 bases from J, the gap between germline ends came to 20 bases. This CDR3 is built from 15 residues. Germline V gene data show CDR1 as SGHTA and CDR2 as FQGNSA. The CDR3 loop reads CASSLFPGVLNPYTF. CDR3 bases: TGTGCCAGCAGCTTATTCCCGGGGGTGCTTAATCCCTACACCTTC.

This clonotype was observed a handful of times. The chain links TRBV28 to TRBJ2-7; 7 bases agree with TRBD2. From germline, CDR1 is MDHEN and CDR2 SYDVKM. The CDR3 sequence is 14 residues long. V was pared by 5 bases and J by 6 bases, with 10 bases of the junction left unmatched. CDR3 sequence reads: CASSLAGETGEQYF. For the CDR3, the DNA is TGTGCCAGCAGTCTCGCGGGAGAGACGGGCGAGCAGTACTTC.

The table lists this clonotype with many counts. The CDR3 is CATSSSRPRAFF. The CDR3 region has the DNA TGTGCCACCAGCTCATCACGTCCGCGGGCTTTCTTT. V is TRBV15 and J is TRBJ1-1; D ambiguous. Germline CDR1 LNHNV, CDR2 YYDKDF (reference sequence). V lost 5 bases and J lost 11, with 15 bases in between. This CDR3 region has 12 residues.

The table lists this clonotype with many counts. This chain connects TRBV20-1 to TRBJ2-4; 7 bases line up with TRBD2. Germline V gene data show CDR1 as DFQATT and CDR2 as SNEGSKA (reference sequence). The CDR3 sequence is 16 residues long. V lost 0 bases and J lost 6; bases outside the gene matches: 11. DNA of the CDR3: TGCAGTGCTAGAGATCCAGCGGGGACCACGGGAAACATTCAGTACTTC. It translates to CSARDPAGTTGNIQYF.

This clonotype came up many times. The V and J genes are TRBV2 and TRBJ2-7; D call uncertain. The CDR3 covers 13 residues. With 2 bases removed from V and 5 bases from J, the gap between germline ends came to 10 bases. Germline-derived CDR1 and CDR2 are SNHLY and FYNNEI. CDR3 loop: CASSEWGRDEQYF. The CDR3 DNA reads TGTGCCAGCAGTGAATGGGGTAGGGACGAGCAGTACTTC.

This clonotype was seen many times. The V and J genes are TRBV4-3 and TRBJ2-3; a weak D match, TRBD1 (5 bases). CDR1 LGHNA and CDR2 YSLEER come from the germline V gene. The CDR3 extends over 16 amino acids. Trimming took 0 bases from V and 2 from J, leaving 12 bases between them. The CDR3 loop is CASSQEHRSFTDTQYF. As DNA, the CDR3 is TGCGCCAGCAGCCAAGAGCACAGGTCCTTCACAGATACGCAGTATTTT.

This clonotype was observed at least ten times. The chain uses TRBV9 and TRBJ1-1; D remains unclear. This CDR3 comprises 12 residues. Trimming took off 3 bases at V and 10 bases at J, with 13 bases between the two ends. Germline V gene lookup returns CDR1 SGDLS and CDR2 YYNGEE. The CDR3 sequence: CASSAAFDAAFF. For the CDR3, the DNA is TGTGCCAGCAGCGCCGCCTTTGATGCAGCTTTCTTT.

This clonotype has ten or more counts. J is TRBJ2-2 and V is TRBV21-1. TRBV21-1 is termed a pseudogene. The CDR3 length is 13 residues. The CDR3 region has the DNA TGTGCCAGCAGCAAAGGACGGGCCGGGGAGCTGTTTTTT. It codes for CASSKGRAGELFF.

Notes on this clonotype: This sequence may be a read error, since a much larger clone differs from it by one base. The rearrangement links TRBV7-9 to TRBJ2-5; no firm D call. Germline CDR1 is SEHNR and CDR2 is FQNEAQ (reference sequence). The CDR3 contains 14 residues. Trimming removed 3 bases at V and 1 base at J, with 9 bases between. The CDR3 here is CASSFTELQETQYF. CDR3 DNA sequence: TGTGCCAGCAGCTTCACAGAGCTCCAAGAGACCCAGTACTTC.

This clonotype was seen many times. CDR3 sequence reads: CSADLAGGTDTQYF. The CDR3 DNA follows: TGCAGCGCGGATTTAGCGGGGGGCACAGATACGCAGTATTTT. The V call is TRBV29-1, the J call TRBJ2-3, with 9 bases lining up with TRBD2. In germline, CDR1 is SQVTM, CDR2 ANQGSEA. J gave up 1 base and V 7 bases, and 6 bases lay outside the gene matches. This CDR3 is built from 14 residues.

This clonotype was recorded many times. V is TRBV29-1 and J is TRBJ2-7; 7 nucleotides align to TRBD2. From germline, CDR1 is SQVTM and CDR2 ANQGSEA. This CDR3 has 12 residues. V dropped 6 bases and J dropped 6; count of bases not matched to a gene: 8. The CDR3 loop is CSVHRGRGEQYF. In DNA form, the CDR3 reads TGCAGCGTCCACAGAGGGAGGGGCGAGCAGTACTTC.